These T cell receptor beta chains were read from a single sample in a study of OX40 agonist ivuxolimab in advanced cancers. Sequencing was performed with immunoSEQ multiplex PCR; in TCRdb, only in-frame clones are kept and a portion is missing. Among some 55,000 clones listed, roughly 80% were seen once. The starting material was CD4+ or CD8+ T cells sorted from blood, obtained in a trial of the OX40 agonist ivuxolimab. Every receptor here comes from an adult with an advanced solid tumor such as melanoma, head and neck, liver or kidney cancer. CDR3s include the opening cysteine and the closing phenylalanine or tryptophan. The order of the fields is D gene, clone size, V gene, J gene, CDR3 length, CDR3 DNA, CDR3 protein. The D gene is left open where the match is weak. Rows give clone size only sometimes, using once, few, many, or a class for an expanded clone.

d_gene: -
abundance: -
v_gene: TRBV4-3
j_gene: TRBJ1-6
len: 21
CDR3nt: TGCGCCAGCAGCCAAGATCTGGCCCGACAGGTAGTATGGGGATGGAATTCACCCCTCCACTTT
CDR3aa: CASSQDLARQVVWGWNSPLHF

d_gene: TRBD2
abundance: -
v_gene: TRBV10-3
j_gene: TRBJ2-3
len: 17
CDR3nt: TGTGCCATCAATGTGGGTACTAGCGGGGGGGGGACAGATACGCAGTATTTT
CDR3aa: CAINVGTSGGGTDTQYF

d_gene: -
abundance: few
v_gene: TRBV27
j_gene: TRBJ1-2
len: 14
CDR3nt: TGTGCCAGCGTAATGTGGGGGGGCCGATATGGCTACACCTTC
CDR3aa: CASVMWGGRYGYTF

d_gene: TRBD1
abundance: few
v_gene: TRBV28
j_gene: TRBJ2-3
len: 14
CDR3nt: TGTGCCAGCAGTTCGGGACAGGCCCTAGATACGCAGTATTTT
CDR3aa: CASSSGQALDTQYF

d_gene: TRBD1
abundance: -
v_gene: TRBV5-1
j_gene: TRBJ1-6
len: 16
CDR3nt: TGCGCCAGCAGCTTGGGGACAGGGTCTCGTAGTTCACCCCTCCACTTT
CDR3aa: CASSLGTGSRSSPLHF

d_gene: TRBD1
abundance: -
v_gene: TRBV7-2
j_gene: TRBJ2-5
len: 14
CDR3nt: TGTGCCAGCAGGCTTGACAGGGGACAAGAGACCCAGTACTTC
CDR3aa: CASRLDRGQETQYF

d_gene: -
abundance: -
v_gene: TRBV10-2
j_gene: TRBJ2-3
len: 13
CDR3nt: TGCGCCAGCTGCGTACTTAGCACAGATACGCAGTATTTT
CDR3aa: CASCVLSTDTQYF

d_gene: TRBD2
abundance: -
v_gene: TRBV5-1
j_gene: TRBJ2-7
len: 15
CDR3nt: TGCGCCAGCAGCACCGGGACTAGCGGGGCCTACGAGCAGTACTTC
CDR3aa: CASSTGTSGAYEQYF

d_gene: TRBD1
abundance: -
v_gene: TRBV11-3
j_gene: TRBJ2-2
len: 15
CDR3nt: TGTGCCAGCAGCAGGGGGACAGGGAACACCGGGGAGCTGTTTTTT
CDR3aa: CASSRGTGNTGELFF

d_gene: -
abundance: -
v_gene: TRBV10-1
j_gene: TRBJ2-1
len: 18
CDR3nt: TGCGCCAGCACCCCCTGTGAGCTTTTAGACCTCTTCTACAATGAGCAGTTCTTC
CDR3aa: CASTPCELLDLFYNEQFF

d_gene: -
abundance: -
v_gene: TRBV18
j_gene: TRBJ2-7
len: 15
CDR3nt: TGTGCCAGCTCACCATTCGGTAAGGTCTCCTACGAGCAGTACTTC
CDR3aa: CASSPFGKVSYEQYF